This note documents a single TCR beta chain sequence. TCRdb keeps only in-frame clones here, not all; method: immunoSEQ multiplex PCR. The sample has about 110,000 clones; 65% to 90% are singletons. The data derive from a study of blood T cell repertoires in COVID-19. Overall study context: Specimens from acute and convalescent COVID-19 originated in the United States, Italy and Spain.

V gave up 0 bases and J gave up 8 bases, with 7 bases separating them. Germline V gives CDR1 MNHEY, CDR2 SVGAGI. The CDR3 is 12 residues long. What was sequenced was peripheral blood. The receptor's source is a woman older than 75 with active or convalescent COVID-19. The J gene is TRBJ1-1, the V gene TRBV6-5; D uncertain. CDR3 coding DNA: TGTGCCAGCAGTTACTCGACGGGAGAAGCTTTCTTT. Translation gives CASSYSTGEAFF.